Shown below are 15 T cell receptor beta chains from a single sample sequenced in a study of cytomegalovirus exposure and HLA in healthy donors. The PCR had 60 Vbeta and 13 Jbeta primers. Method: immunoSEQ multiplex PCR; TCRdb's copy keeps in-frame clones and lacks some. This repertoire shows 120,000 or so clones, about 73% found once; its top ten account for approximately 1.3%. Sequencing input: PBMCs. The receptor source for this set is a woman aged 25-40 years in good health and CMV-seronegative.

CDR3 bases: TGTGCCTGGAGGGACACCGAGACAGGGGGCGCGTACAATGAGCAGTTCTTC. This encodes CAWRDTETGGAYNEQFF. This rearrangement joins TRBV30 to TRBJ2-1, with TRBD1 matching 10 bases. The CDR3 extends over 17 amino acids. The junction had 12 bases not matched to a gene; V was cut back by 3 bases and J by 4 bases. The germline gives CDR1 GTSNPN, CDR2 SVGIG (reference sequence).

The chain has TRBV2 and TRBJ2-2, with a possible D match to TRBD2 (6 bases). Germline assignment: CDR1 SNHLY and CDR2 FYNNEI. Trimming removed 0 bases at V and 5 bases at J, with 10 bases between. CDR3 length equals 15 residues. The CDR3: CASSEARGGTGELFF. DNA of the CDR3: TGTGCCAGCAGTGAAGCGCGGGGCGGGACCGGGGAGCTGTTTTTT.

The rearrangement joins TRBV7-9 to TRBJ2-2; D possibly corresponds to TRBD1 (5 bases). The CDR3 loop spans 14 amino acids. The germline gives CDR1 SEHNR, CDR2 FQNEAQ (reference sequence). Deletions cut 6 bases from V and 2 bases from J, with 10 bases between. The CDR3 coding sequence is TGTGCCAGCAGACGGACACCTAACACCGGGGAGCTGTTTTTT. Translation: CASRRTPNTGELFF.

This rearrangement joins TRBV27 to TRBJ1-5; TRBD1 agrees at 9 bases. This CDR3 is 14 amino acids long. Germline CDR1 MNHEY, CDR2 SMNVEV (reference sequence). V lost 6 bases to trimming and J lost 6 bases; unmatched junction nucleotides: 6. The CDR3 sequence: CASSRTGEAQPQHF. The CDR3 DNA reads TGTGCCAGCAGCAGGACAGGGGAGGCTCAGCCCCAGCATTTT.

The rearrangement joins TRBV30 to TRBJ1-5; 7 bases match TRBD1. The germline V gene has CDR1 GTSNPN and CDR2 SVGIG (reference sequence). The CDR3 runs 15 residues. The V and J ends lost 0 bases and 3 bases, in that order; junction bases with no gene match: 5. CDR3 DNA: TGTGCCTGGAGTGTACCCGACAGGGCCAATCAGCCCCAGCATTTT. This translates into CAWSVPDRANQPQHF.

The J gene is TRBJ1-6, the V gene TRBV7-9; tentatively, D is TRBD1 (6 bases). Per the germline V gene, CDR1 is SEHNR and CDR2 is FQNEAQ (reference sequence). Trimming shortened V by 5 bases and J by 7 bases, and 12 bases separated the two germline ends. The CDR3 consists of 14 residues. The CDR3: CASSGSRGNSPLHF. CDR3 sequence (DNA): TGTGCCAGCAGCGGCTCAAGGGGGAATTCACCCCTCCACTTT.

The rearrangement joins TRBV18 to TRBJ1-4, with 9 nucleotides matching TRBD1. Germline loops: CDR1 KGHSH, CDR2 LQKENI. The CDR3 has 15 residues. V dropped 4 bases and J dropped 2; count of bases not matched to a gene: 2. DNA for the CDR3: TGTGCCAGCTCACAGACAGGGGGTACTAATGAAAAACTGTTTTTT. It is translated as CASSQTGGTNEKLFF.

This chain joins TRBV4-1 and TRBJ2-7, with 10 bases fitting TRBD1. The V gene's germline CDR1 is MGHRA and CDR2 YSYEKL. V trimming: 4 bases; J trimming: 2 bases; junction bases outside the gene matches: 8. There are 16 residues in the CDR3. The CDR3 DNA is TGCGCCAGCAGCCCTCAAGGGACAGGGGATCCCTACGAGCAGTACTTC. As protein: CASSPQGTGDPYEQYF.

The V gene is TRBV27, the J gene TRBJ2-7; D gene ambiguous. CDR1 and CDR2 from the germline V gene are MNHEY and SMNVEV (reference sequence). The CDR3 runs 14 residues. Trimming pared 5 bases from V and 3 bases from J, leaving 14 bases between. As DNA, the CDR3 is TGTGCCAGCAGTCCGACGACTCGACGCTACGAGCAGTACTTC. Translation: CASSPTTRRYEQYF.

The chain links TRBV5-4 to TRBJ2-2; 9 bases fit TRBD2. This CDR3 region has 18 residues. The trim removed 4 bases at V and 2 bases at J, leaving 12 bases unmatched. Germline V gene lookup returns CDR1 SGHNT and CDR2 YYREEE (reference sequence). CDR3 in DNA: TGTGCCAGCAGCGCTGTGGGGCTAGCGGGGCGAAACACCGGGGAGCTGTTTTTT. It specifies CASSAVGLAGRNTGELFF.

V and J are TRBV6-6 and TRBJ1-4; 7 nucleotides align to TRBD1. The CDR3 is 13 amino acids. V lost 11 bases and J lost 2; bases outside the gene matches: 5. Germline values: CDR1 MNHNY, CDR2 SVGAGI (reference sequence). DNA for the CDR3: TGTGCCGCCGAGGGGGCGACTAATGAAAAACTGTTTTTT. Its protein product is CAAEGATNEKLFF.

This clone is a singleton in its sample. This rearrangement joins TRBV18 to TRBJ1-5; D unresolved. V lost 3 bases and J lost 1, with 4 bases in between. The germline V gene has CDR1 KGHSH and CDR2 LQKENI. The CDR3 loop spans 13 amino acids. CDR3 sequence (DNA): TGTGCCAGCTCACCTCAGAGCAATCAGCCCCAGCATTTT. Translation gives CASSPQSNQPQHF.

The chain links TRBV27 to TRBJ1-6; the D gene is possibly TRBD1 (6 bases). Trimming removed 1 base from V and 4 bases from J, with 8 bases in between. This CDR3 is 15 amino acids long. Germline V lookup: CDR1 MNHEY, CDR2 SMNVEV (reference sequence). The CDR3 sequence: CASSLYQGYNSPLHF. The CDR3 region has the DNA TGTGCCAGCAGTTTATATCAGGGGTATAATTCACCCCTCCACTTT.

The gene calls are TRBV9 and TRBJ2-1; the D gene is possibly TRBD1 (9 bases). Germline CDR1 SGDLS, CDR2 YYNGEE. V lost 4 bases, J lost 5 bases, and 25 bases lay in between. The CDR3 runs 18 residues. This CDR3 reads CASSSGQGQRGPHNEQFF. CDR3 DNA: TGTGCCAGCAGCTCGGGACAGGGACAGCGGGGGCCCCACAATGAGCAGTTCTTC.

The CDR3: CASSSQTGPTEAFF. CDR3 bases: TGCGCCAGCAGCTCACAAACAGGGCCGACTGAAGCTTTCTTT. The chain couples TRBV5-1 to TRBJ1-1, with TRBD1 as a possible D gene (6 bases). Germline V gives CDR1 SGHRS, CDR2 YFSETQ. V was pared by 3 bases and J by 5 bases, with 14 bases between. This CDR3 region has 14 residues.